Listed below are T cell receptor beta chains from one sample, sequenced in a study of T cell responses to AZD1222 COVID-19 vaccine. Repertoires were generated with immunoSEQ multiplex PCR, while TCRdb's copy carries only in-frame clones and drops some. The table includes just under 90,000 clones, approximately 91% detected once. Sequenced material: peripheral blood, taken on day 0 of AZD1222 vaccination. The source is an adult in good health. Both conserved end residues are part of each CDR3. D genes are given only for firm matches.

CDR3 protein: CASSIGSGGYYEQYF
J gene: TRBJ2-7
V gene: TRBV19
D gene: TRBD1

CDR3 protein: CATSEAGGNTEAFF
J gene: TRBJ1-1
V gene: TRBV24-1
D gene: -

CDR3 protein: CASSTQTGNTEAFF
J gene: TRBJ1-1
V gene: TRBV5-1
D gene: -

CDR3 protein: CASSQVGQPVYGYTF
J gene: TRBJ1-2
V gene: TRBV4-1
D gene: -

CDR3 protein: CASSTGDNPYEQYF
J gene: TRBJ2-7
V gene: TRBV9
D gene: -

CDR3 protein: CASSPVVAGGNGANVLTF
J gene: TRBJ2-6
V gene: TRBV28
D gene: TRBD2

CDR3 protein: CASSLAGGNTIYF
J gene: TRBJ1-3
V gene: TRBV11-2
D gene: -

CDR3 protein: CASSQPRGNAETQYF
J gene: TRBJ2-5
V gene: TRBV14
D gene: -

CDR3 protein: CASSPGGTGELFF
J gene: TRBJ2-2
V gene: TRBV7-9
D gene: TRBD2

CDR3 protein: CASSRQGGGEAFF
J gene: TRBJ1-1
V gene: TRBV6-6
D gene: -

CDR3 protein: CASSGRVGGPKQETQYF
J gene: TRBJ2-5
V gene: TRBV9
D gene: -

CDR3 protein: CASSGTGELFF
J gene: TRBJ2-2
V gene: TRBV2
D gene: -

CDR3 protein: CATSANRDRGPNTF
J gene: TRBJ1-2
V gene: TRBV15
D gene: TRBD1

CDR3 protein: CASSSRDWLNEQFF
J gene: TRBJ2-1
V gene: TRBV27
D gene: -

CDR3 protein: CASSEVGRGIEAFF
J gene: TRBJ1-1
V gene: TRBV6-1
D gene: -

CDR3 protein: CASRGGQGYEQYF
J gene: TRBJ2-7
V gene: TRBV6-5
D gene: -

CDR3 protein: CASSVGGLRHPYEQYF
J gene: TRBJ2-7
V gene: TRBV9
D gene: -

CDR3 protein: CSASFGTGGNTGELFF
J gene: TRBJ2-2
V gene: TRBV20-1
D gene: TRBD1

CDR3 protein: CASSPTDTQYF
J gene: TRBJ2-3
V gene: TRBV18
D gene: -

CDR3 protein: CASTRVAGTGLNYGYTF
J gene: TRBJ1-2
V gene: TRBV27
D gene: TRBD1

CDR3 protein: CASSELKGFQETQYF
J gene: TRBJ2-5
V gene: TRBV2
D gene: -

CDR3 protein: CASSPGGGPTDTQYF
J gene: TRBJ2-3
V gene: TRBV11-3
D gene: -

CDR3 protein: CASSYRGARETQYF
J gene: TRBJ2-5
V gene: TRBV6-2/TRBV6-3
D gene: -

CDR3 protein: CASTHRGRNSPLHF
J gene: TRBJ1-6
V gene: TRBV19
D gene: -

CDR3 protein: CASRLSVNSPLHF
J gene: TRBJ1-6
V gene: TRBV28
D gene: -

CDR3 protein: CASSYGTKGSPLHF
J gene: TRBJ1-6
V gene: TRBV28
D gene: -

CDR3 protein: CASSIGLEKTYEQYF
J gene: TRBJ2-7
V gene: TRBV19
D gene: -

CDR3 protein: CASSLLAGDTQYF
J gene: TRBJ2-3
V gene: TRBV5-6
D gene: TRBD2

CDR3 protein: CASRGSGREGEQFF
J gene: TRBJ2-1
V gene: TRBV27
D gene: TRBD2

CDR3 protein: CASSRGGAGTGELFF
J gene: TRBJ2-2
V gene: TRBV5-4
D gene: -

CDR3 protein: CASSQGFGTNTGELFF
J gene: TRBJ2-2
V gene: TRBV4-2
D gene: -

CDR3 protein: CASSQGNRVSNQPQHF
J gene: TRBJ1-5
V gene: TRBV4-2
D gene: -

CDR3 protein: CASRRLGGSSEQYF
J gene: TRBJ2-7
V gene: TRBV6-5
D gene: -

CDR3 protein: CASSWTSGYEQYF
J gene: TRBJ2-7
V gene: TRBV5-1
D gene: TRBD2

CDR3 protein: CASSPPSGGNGGYTF
J gene: TRBJ1-2
V gene: TRBV18
D gene: TRBD1

CDR3 protein: CASSPHTTGELFF
J gene: TRBJ2-2
V gene: TRBV11-2
D gene: -

CDR3 protein: CASSSRISYNYGYTF
J gene: TRBJ1-2
V gene: TRBV11-2
D gene: -

CDR3 protein: CATSGDRGLNEKLFF
J gene: TRBJ1-4
V gene: TRBV15
D gene: TRBD1

CDR3 protein: CASSLEAQRDTQYF
J gene: TRBJ2-3
V gene: TRBV5-1
D gene: -

CDR3 protein: CASSISPSTSGRAYNEQFF
J gene: TRBJ2-1
V gene: TRBV19
D gene: TRBD2

CDR3 protein: CASSLEAQANSPLHF
J gene: TRBJ1-6
V gene: TRBV11-2
D gene: -

CDR3 protein: CASSQGTSGVSKNIQYF
J gene: TRBJ2-4
V gene: TRBV19
D gene: TRBD2

CDR3 protein: CASSGAGGNEQFF
J gene: TRBJ2-1
V gene: TRBV2
D gene: TRBD2

CDR3 protein: CASSFTGGAETQYF
J gene: TRBJ2-5
V gene: TRBV7-2
D gene: TRBD1

CDR3 protein: CAWTRQFSYEQYF
J gene: TRBJ2-7
V gene: TRBV30
D gene: -

CDR3 protein: CASSLDGSTNEKLFF
J gene: TRBJ1-4
V gene: TRBV7-8
D gene: -

CDR3 protein: CASSGGLAAEQYF
J gene: TRBJ2-7
V gene: TRBV25-1
D gene: TRBD2

CDR3 protein: CASSPYRGPPYEQYF
J gene: TRBJ2-7
V gene: TRBV7-8
D gene: TRBD1

CDR3 protein: CASSIDWEGLNTEAFF
J gene: TRBJ1-1
V gene: TRBV19
D gene: -

CDR3 protein: CATSWDRGSTDTQYF
J gene: TRBJ2-3
V gene: TRBV24-1
D gene: TRBD1

CDR3 protein: CASSEMDRFSNQPQHF
J gene: TRBJ1-5
V gene: TRBV6-1
D gene: TRBD1